The 15 T cell receptor beta chains below were found in one sample sequenced in a study of cytomegalovirus exposure and HLA in healthy donors (TCRdb year 2017). Library generation was performed with the immunoSEQ multiplex PCR assay. The multiplex PCR relied on a mix of 60 forward primers for TCR Vbeta segments and 13 reverse primers for TCR Jbeta segments. TCRdb obtained this table from immuneACCESS and retained in-frame rearrangements with V and J assigned. These tables miss some clones; where compared with another copy, unresolved V genes account for less than half of the shortfall, and the remainder is unexplained. This sample holds roughly 200,000 clones; more than 9.5% were observed only once. The top ten constitute 7.8% of the sample. Sequenced input: PBMCs. The source of these receptors is a man between 45 and 60 years old in good health and CMV-seropositive.

CDR3 DNA: TGTGCCAGCAGCGTAGTAGAGGGCCTAACCACAGATACGCAGTATTTT. Translation: CASSVVEGLTTDTQYF. The V call is TRBV9, the J call TRBJ2-3, with D maybe TRBD2 (5 bases). The V end was cut by 0 bases, the J end by 2 bases, with 13 bases between. The CDR3 sequence is 16 residues long. Per the germline V gene, CDR1 is SGDLS and CDR2 is YYNGEE.

This clone was seen more than once but under ten times. The CDR3 region is CAIRGQGREAFF. DNA of the CDR3: TGTGCCATCAGGGGACAGGGGAGGGAAGCTTTCTTT. The V call is TRBV10-3, the J call TRBJ1-1; 10 bases map to TRBD1. Germline V lookup: CDR1 ENHRY, CDR2 SYGVKD. The length of the CDR3 is 12 residues. V shed 6 bases and J 8 bases; nucleotides not matched to a gene: 3.

This clone was picked up many times. The chain carries TRBV14 and TRBJ1-2; D not resolved. CDR3 length: 14 residues. V was trimmed by 3 bases and J by 2 bases, leaving 10 bases between them. Per germline, CDR1 SGHDN and CDR2 FVKESK. CDR3 coding DNA: TGTGCCAGCAGCCAGGGTACAGAGAACTATGGCTACACCTTC. Translated: CASSQGTENYGYTF. Filled out from reference TRBV14 and TRBJ1-2, the complete variable domain reads EAGVTQFPSHSVIEKGQTVTLRCDPISGHDNLYWYRRVMGKEIKFLLHFVKESKQDESGMPNNRFLAERTGGTYSTLKVQPAELEDSGVYFCASSQGTENYGYTFGSGTRLTVV.

In its sample, this clone was seen a few times. The chain is built from TRBV6-5 and TRBJ1-6; D may be TRBD1 (5 bases). Germline CDR1 reads MNHEY; CDR2 reads SVGAGI. Trimming pared 6 bases from V and 5 bases from J, leaving 8 bases between. The CDR3 consists of 13 residues. The CDR3 protein is CASRGANNSPLHF. In nucleotides, the CDR3 is TGTGCCAGCAGAGGGGCCAATAATTCACCCCTCCACTTT.

This chain uses TRBV4-3 with TRBJ1-1, with 9 bases fitting TRBD1. CDR1 and CDR2 (germline): LGHNA, YSLEER. This CDR3 spans 17 amino acids. V dropped 0 bases and J dropped 3; count of bases not matched to a gene: 8. The CDR3 loop reads CASSQDPRQGGYTEAFF. The CDR3 coding sequence is TGCGCCAGCAGCCAAGATCCCCGACAGGGGGGATACACTGAAGCTTTCTTT.

This clone was observed a few times. The V gene is TRBV6-1, the J gene TRBJ1-2; 10 positions match TRBD1. CDR1 is MNHNS and CDR2 is SASEGT in the germline V gene. V shed 1 base, J shed 5 bases, and the junction held 10 bases outside the gene matches. The CDR3 covers 17 residues. The DNA of the CDR3 is TGTGCCAGCAGTGAAGGGACAGGGGGGATTGGTGGTTATGGCTACACCTTC. Translating gives CASSEGTGGIGGYGYTF.

The chain is built from TRBV30 and TRBJ1-1; D not resolved. The germline V gene has CDR1 GTSNPN and CDR2 SVGIG (reference sequence). The length of the CDR3 is 12 residues. The V end lost 2 bases, the J end lost 11 bases, and 15 bases lay between the germline ends. CDR3 nucleotides: TGTGCCTGGAGTCCGCCGTCCCCTAAGGCTTTCTTT. Protein product: CAWSPPSPKAFF.

This clone has just a few counts. This chain joins TRBV28 and TRBJ2-3; D is undetermined. The CDR3 extends over 14 amino acids. From germline, CDR1 is MDHEN and CDR2 SYDVKM. Trimming removed 2 bases at V and 0 bases at J, with 6 bases between. The CDR3 here is CASSLQYSTDTQYF. CDR3 coding DNA: TGTGCCAGCAGTTTACAGTATAGCACAGATACGCAGTATTTT.

This clone was picked up a small number of times. The chain is built from TRBV4-1 and TRBJ1-6; tentative D call: TRBD1 (6 bases). This CDR3 spans 12 amino acids. Per germline, CDR1 MGHRA and CDR2 YSYEKL. Trimming cost V 4 bases and J 13 bases, with 11 bases left between them. In DNA, the CDR3 is TGCGCCAGCAGCCGGGAGGGGGTCCCCCTCCACTTT. Protein sequence: CASSREGVPLHF.

This clone was detected a few times. The genes are TRBV27 and TRBJ1-5; 9 nucleotides agree with TRBD1. The trim removed 5 bases at V and 3 bases at J, leaving 8 bases unmatched. The CDR3 consists of 16 residues. The V gene's germline CDR1 is MNHEY and CDR2 SMNVEV (reference sequence). This CDR3 reads CASSGLGTGINQPQHF. DNA of the CDR3: TGTGCCAGCAGTGGCTTAGGGACAGGGATCAATCAGCCCCAGCATTTT.

V gene TRBV5-4 combines with J gene TRBJ1-1; D is ambiguous. Trimming pared 3 bases from V and 5 bases from J, leaving 11 bases between. Germline V gene lookup returns CDR1 SGHNT and CDR2 YYREEE (reference sequence). The length of the CDR3 is 13 residues. The CDR3 coding sequence is TGTGCCAGCAGCTCCCGTGGGCAAACTGAAGCTTTCTTT. It translates to CASSSRGQTEAFF.

This clone was counted between two and nine times. The chain couples TRBV11-2 to TRBJ1-2, with 7 nucleotides matching TRBD1. The CDR3 is 15 amino acids. Germline assignment: CDR1 SGHAT and CDR2 FQNNGV. The trim removed 0 bases at V and 5 bases at J, leaving 6 bases unmatched. The DNA of the CDR3 is TGTGCCAGCAGCTTAGATCCCGGGACAGTTTATGGCTACACCTTC. Translated: CASSLDPGTVYGYTF.

This clone has more than one count but fewer than ten. CDR3 DNA sequence: TGTGCCAGCAGCGTTTCCGAGGGGGGGCTAAATTCACCCCTCCACTTT. Protein: CASSVSEGGLNSPLHF. The gene calls are TRBV9 and TRBJ1-6; a possible D gene is TRBD1 (6 bases). Per the germline V gene, CDR1 is SGDLS and CDR2 is YYNGEE. This CDR3 is 16 amino acids long. V shed 2 bases and J shed 7 bases, with 16 bases lying between them.

In its sample, this clone was seen a few times. The V gene is TRBV28, the J gene TRBJ1-1; weak D call: TRBD1 (6 bases). Trimming pared 4 bases from V and 5 bases from J, leaving 14 bases between. Germline loops: CDR1 MDHEN, CDR2 SYDVKM. This CDR3 spans 14 amino acids. CDR3 amino acids: CASSSPGGRTEAFF. The DNA for the CDR3 is TGTGCCAGCAGTTCCCCCGGGGGGCGTACTGAAGCTTTCTTT.

The chain recombines TRBV4-1 with TRBJ2-1, with D unclear. The CDR3 contains 13 residues. The germline V gene encodes CDR1 MGHRA and CDR2 YSYEKL. The V end lost 1 base, the J end lost 9 bases, and 10 bases lay between the germline ends. In DNA form, the CDR3 reads TGCGCCAGCAGCCAAGGAGAGTTCGGTGAGCAGTTCTTC. It is translated as CASSQGEFGEQFF.